The T cell receptor beta chain under discussion was sequenced for a study of response to subunit inactivated influenza vaccine. Overall study findings and caveats: Few new T cells, the authors suggested, are recruited by each seasonal influenza vaccination.

Trimming cost V 0 bases and J 8 bases; bases outside gene matches: 13. Germline V CDR1 and CDR2: SGHVS, FNYEAQ. CDR3 length equals 17 residues. With respect to this clonotype: The antigen is not known.

One entry per CDR3 protein results from TCRdb running MiXCR on the RT-PCR reads. In the table there are roughly 160,000 distinct CDR3 sequences, about 11% of which are singletons. This sample comprised CD8+ T cells sorted from PBMCs, obtained 23 to 25 months after vaccination. The receptor was derived from a man between 50 and 75 years old who received an inactivated influenza vaccine. The chain carries TRBV7-6 and TRBJ2-1, with TRBD1 matching 7 bases. In DNA form, the CDR3 reads TGTGCCAGCAGCTTAGCGTCCAGGACAGGATTCTTGGATGAGCAGTTCTTC. It encodes CASSLASRTGFLDEQFF.